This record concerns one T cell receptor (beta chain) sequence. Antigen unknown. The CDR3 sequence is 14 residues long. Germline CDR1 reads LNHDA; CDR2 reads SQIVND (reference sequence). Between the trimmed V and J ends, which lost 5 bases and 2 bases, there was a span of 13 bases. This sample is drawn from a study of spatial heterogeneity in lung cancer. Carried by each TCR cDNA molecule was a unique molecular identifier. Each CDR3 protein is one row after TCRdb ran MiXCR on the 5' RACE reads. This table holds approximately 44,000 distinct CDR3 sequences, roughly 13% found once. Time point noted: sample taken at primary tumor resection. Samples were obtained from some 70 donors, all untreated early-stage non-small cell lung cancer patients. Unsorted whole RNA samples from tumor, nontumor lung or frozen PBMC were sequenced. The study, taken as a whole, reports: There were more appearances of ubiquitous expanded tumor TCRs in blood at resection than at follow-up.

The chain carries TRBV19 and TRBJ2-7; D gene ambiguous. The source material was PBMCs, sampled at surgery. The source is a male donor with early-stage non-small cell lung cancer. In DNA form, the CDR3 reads TGTGCCAGTAGTTCCATGGGATTGACCTACGAGCAGTACTTC. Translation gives CASSSMGLTYEQYF.